A single sample gave rise to the 10 T cell receptor beta chains below, sequenced in a study of vaccination and CD4 T cells after COVID-19. With the Oncomine TCR Beta short-read assay, DNA from cultured CD4+ T cells was sequenced. Each CDR3 protein is one row after TCRdb ran MiXCR on the PCR reads. The sample records some 20,000 distinct CDR3 sequences, about 56% being singletons. Treatment indicated: approximately nine-day PBMC culture with coronavirus spike peptide pools or control peptides (ViraFEST assay). Their antigens remain unidentified. The material sequenced was CD4+ T cells from blood, cultured in vitro. The receptors here all came from a human donor who had recovered from COVID-19.

The J gene is TRBJ2-4, the V gene TRBV20-1; 10 positions match TRBD2. Germline CDR1 DFQATT, CDR2 SNEGSKA (reference sequence). CDR3 size: 18 residues. With V trimmed by 0 bases and J by 0 bases, 8 bases remained unmatched. CDR3 sequence: CSAREVAGGLLAKNIQYF. The DNA for the CDR3 is TGCAGTGCTAGAGAGGTAGCGGGAGGCTTACTAGCCAAAAACATTCAGTACTTC.

This chain uses TRBV18 with TRBJ1-1, with a tentative D call TRBD1 (5 bases). V lost 3 bases, J lost 0 bases, and 14 bases lay in between. CDR1 and CDR2 (germline): KGHSH, LQKENI. CDR3 length: 16 residues. The CDR3 DNA reads as TGTGCCAGCTCACCCGATGCAGGGACTATGAACACTGAAGCTTTCTTT. Its protein product is CASSPDAGTMNTEAFF. Full variable domain (remainder filled in from reference TRBV18 and TRBJ1-1): NAGVMQNPRHLVRRRGQEARLRCSPMKGHSHVYWYRQLPEEGLKFMVYLQKENIIDESGMPKERFSAEFPKEGPSILRIQQVVRGDSAAYFCASSPDAGTMNTEAFFGQGTRLTVV.

The V gene is TRBV19, the J gene TRBJ1-5; 7 bases are a match to TRBD1. Per germline, CDR1 LNHDA and CDR2 SQIVND (reference sequence). The CDR3 runs 17 residues. J lost 5 bases, V lost 1 base, and 11 bases had no gene match. The CDR3 bases are TGTGCCAGTAGTATAGGGGACACAGGGGCCGTGTATCAGCCCCAGCATTTT. Its translation is CASSIGDTGAVYQPQHF.

The chain is built from TRBV14 and TRBJ1-2; 7 nucleotides align to TRBD1. The germline V gene has CDR1 SGHDN and CDR2 FVKESK. The trim removed 4 bases at V and 2 bases at J, leaving 1 base unmatched. The CDR3 sequence is 13 residues long. CDR3 nucleotide sequence: TGTGCCAGCAGCCGGGACAGCAACTATGGCTACACCTTC. Its translation: CASSRDSNYGYTF.

The chain links TRBV12-3 or TRBV12-4 to TRBJ2-2; 8 bases are a match to TRBD2. The CDR3 has 15 amino acids. Trimming took 6 bases from V and 4 from J; bases not matched to a gene: 7. In nucleotides, the CDR3 is TGTGCCAGCAGGAAAGCGGGAGAAACCACCGGGGAGCTGTTTTTT. Its translation: CASRKAGETTGELFF.

This clonotype was observed a handful of times. For the CDR3, the DNA is TGTGCCAGCAGTTACGAGTTAGAGAACACTGAAGCTTTCTTT. This sequence encodes CASSYELENTEAFF. The V and J genes are TRBV6-2 or TRBV6-3 and TRBJ1-1; D is unclear. The germline gives CDR1 MNHEY, CDR2 SVGEGT. The V end lost 2 bases, the J end lost 1 base, and 8 bases lay between the germline ends. The length of the CDR3 is 14 residues.

V and J are TRBV7-6 and TRBJ1-1; the match to TRBD1 covers 7 bases. V dropped 1 base and J dropped 1; count of bases not matched to a gene: 6. The CDR3 runs 16 residues. From germline, CDR1 is SGHVS and CDR2 FNYEAQ. CDR3 coding DNA: TGTGCCAGCAGCTTAGACCCCGGGACAGCGAACACTGAAGCTTTCTTT. It is translated as CASSLDPGTANTEAFF.

The J gene is TRBJ1-2, the V gene TRBV19; 8 bases align to TRBD1. Trimming at V came to 6 bases and at J to 6 bases, leaving 24 bases not matched to a gene. Germline CDR1 reads LNHDA; CDR2 reads SQIVND (reference sequence). This CDR3 is 19 amino acids long. The CDR3 here is CASSPFYAGQVIFRDGYTF. The CDR3 DNA reads as TGTGCCAGTAGCCCTTTCTACGCGGGACAGGTGATCTTCCGGGATGGCTACACCTTC.

This clonotype was detected only a few times. The chain recombines TRBV20-1 with TRBJ1-2; D is possibly TRBD1 (5 bases). CDR1 and CDR2 (germline): DFQATT, SNEGSKA (reference sequence). Trimming removed 3 bases from V and 8 bases from J, with 16 bases in between. The length of the CDR3 is 13 residues. The CDR3: CSASVGGGAGYTF. The DNA of the CDR3 is TGCAGTGCTAGCGTTGGGGGAGGGGCCGGCTACACCTTC.

The CDR3 region has the DNA TGTGCCAGCAGCCCCCTTGGGGGGATAGCGGGGGGCGGCACCGGGGAGCTGTTTTTT. Translating it yields CASSPLGGIAGGGTGELFF. The chain combines TRBV7-6 with TRBJ2-2, with TRBD2 matching over 10 bases. CDR3 length equals 19 residues. Germline assignment: CDR1 SGHVS and CDR2 FNYEAQ. The V and J ends lost 5 bases and 4 bases, in that order; junction bases with no gene match: 16.